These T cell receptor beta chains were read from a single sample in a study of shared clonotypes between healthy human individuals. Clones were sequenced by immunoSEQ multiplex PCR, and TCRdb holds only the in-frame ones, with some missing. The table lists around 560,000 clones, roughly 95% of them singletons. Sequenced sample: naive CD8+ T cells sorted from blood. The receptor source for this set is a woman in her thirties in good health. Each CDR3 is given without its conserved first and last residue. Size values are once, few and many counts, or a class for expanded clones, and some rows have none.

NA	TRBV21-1	ASSKAGPYSGNTIY
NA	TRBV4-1	ASSQDGTSGTSYEQY
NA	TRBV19	ASSIDQGSRGTDTQY
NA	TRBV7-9	ASSLNVYEQY
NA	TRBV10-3	AIKGLPNYEQY
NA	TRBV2	ASSTWRLGEANTGELF
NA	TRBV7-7	ASSSKQGTGELF
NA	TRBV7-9	ASSRTAGKYEQY
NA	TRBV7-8	ASSPKREGEQY
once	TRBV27	ASSSGTSGTNEQF
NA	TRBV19	ASKGTTNTGELF
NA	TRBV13	ASTRTSDTDTQY
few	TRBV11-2	ASSYSSDGYT
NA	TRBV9	ASSVATVRGLYTDTQY
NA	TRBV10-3	AISETSGSSYEQY
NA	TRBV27	ASSLGNEQY
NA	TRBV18	ASSPSTHEQY
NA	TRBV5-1	ASSPKGGDTEAF
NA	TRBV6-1	ASSDWRGKPDTQY
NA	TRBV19	ASSTTQAFYNEQF
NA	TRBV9	ASSRGGQETQY
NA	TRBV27	ASSSMNTEAF
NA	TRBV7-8	ASSQSTSGRTDTQY
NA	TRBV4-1	ASSQRTGILTGELF
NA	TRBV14	ASSRTGNTEAF
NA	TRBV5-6	ASSLGQTGYEQY
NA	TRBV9	ASSAEGGGKETQY
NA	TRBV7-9	ASCLMNTEAF
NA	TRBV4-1	ASSQDRSYTGELF
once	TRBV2	ASGNSYEQY
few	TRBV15	ATSRDWAATQPQH
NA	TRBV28	ASSPGGFMNTEAF
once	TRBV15	ATSRGDTLSPQH
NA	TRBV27	ASSYLTGELF
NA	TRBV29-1	SVDSRGEQY
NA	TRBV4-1	ASSQGMGTTTYEQY
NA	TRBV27	ASSLQGFSSPLH
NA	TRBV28	ASSFGLITH
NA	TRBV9	ASSPLGGTAYEQY
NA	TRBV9	ASSAGPGGMNTEAF
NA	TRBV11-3	ASSFGGEADTQY
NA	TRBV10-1	ASSDRTGEITDTQY
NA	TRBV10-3	ASGGADGELF
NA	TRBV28	ASRFSNEQF
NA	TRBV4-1	ASSVAGGSYNEQF
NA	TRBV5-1	ASSFPDRYGYT
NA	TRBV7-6	ASSPPNSRDTQY
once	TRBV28	ASSSSTEQY
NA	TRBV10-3	ATGLAAYNEQF
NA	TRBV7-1	ASSQHRGEQPQH
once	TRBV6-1	ASSELLPGELF